The 8 T cell receptor beta chains listed next were all sequenced from one sample in a study of PD-L1 blockade in urothelial cancer. TCRdb's table, derived via immunoSEQ multiplex PCR, lists solely in-frame clones and lacks some. The top ten clones hold about 2% of a sample with about 95,000 clones, around nine tenths of them seen once. The sample's time point: pretreatment peripheral blood. Sequences were derived from PBMCs, sampled around atezolizumab (anti-PD-L1) treatment. All receptors derive from a man in his 60s with urothelial cancer.

This chain uses TRBV19 with TRBJ2-7; 8 bases agree with TRBD1. This CDR3 region has 14 residues. The germline V gene encodes CDR1 LNHDA and CDR2 SQIVND (reference sequence). Trimming took 5 bases from V and 5 from J; bases not matched to a gene: 8. CDR3 nucleotide sequence: TGTGCCAGTAGTGATCAGGGGGCGCCCAACGAGCAGTACTTC. Translation: CASSDQGAPNEQYF.

Details on this clone: Relative to the germline gene, one junction end is altered; a read error may explain this. DNA for the CDR3: TGTGCCAGCAGCTTAGCTACTAGCGGAGACTTC. Encoded protein: CASSLATSGDF. The V and J genes are TRBV7-9 and TRBJ2-5; 8 bases match TRBD2. This CDR3 region has 11 residues. Per the germline V gene, CDR1 is SEHNR and CDR2 is FQNEAQ (reference sequence).

The genes are TRBV7-3 and TRBJ2-2, with 8 positions matching TRBD2. Germline trimming cut 5 bases from V and 6 bases from J; bases unmatched to any gene: 14. CDR3 length: 17 amino acids. Germline-derived CDR1 and CDR2 are SGHTA and FQGTGA. CDR3 nucleotide sequence: TGTGCCAGCAGCGGAACCCAGGGCGGGAGGAGTGCCGGGGAGCTGTTTTTT. Its translation is CASSGTQGGRSAGELFF.

V and J are TRBV5-1 and TRBJ1-5; no clear D gene. CDR3 size: 13 residues. The V and J ends lost 4 bases and 7 bases respectively, with 12 bases between them. CDR1 and CDR2 (germline): SGHRS, YFSETQ. The CDR3 DNA reads TGCGCCAGCAGCCCCGAGGGTTCCCAGCCCCAGCATTTT. Protein: CASSPEGSQPQHF.

The chain couples TRBV13 to TRBJ2-7; the match to TRBD1 covers 7 bases. The V segment lost 4 bases and the J segment 2 bases; nucleotides outside the gene matches: 11. Germline loops: CDR1 PRHDT, CDR2 FYEKMQ (reference sequence). This CDR3 is 16 amino acids long. CDR3 coding DNA: TGTGCCAGCAGCTCGACCCCGACAGGGAGCCCCTACGAGCAGTACTTC. This gives the protein CASSSTPTGSPYEQYF. Filled out from reference TRBV13 and TRBJ2-7, the complete variable domain reads AAGVIQSPRHLIKEKRETATLKCYPIPRHDTVYWYQQGPGQDPQFLISFYEKMQSDKGSIPDRFSAQQFSDYHSELNMSSLELGDSALYFCASSSTPTGSPYEQYFGPGTRLTVT.

The genes are TRBV5-1 and TRBJ2-3, with a weak D call TRBD2 (7 bases). The CDR3 consists of 14 residues. Germline V gene sequence: CDR1 SGHRS, CDR2 YFSETQ. With 6 bases removed from V and 3 bases from J, the gap between germline ends came to 14 bases. The CDR3 DNA is TGCGCCAGCAAGGAGGGGGGGTTAACAGATACGCAGTATTTT. Residues: CASKEGGLTDTQYF.

This clone was observed a few times. J is TRBJ1-1 and V is TRBV30; 7 bases are a match to TRBD1. CDR1 GTSNPN and CDR2 SVGIG come from the germline V gene (reference sequence). V shed 4 bases, J shed 4 bases, and the junction held 3 bases outside the gene matches. The CDR3 extends over 12 amino acids. This CDR3 reads CAWKTGITEAFF. The CDR3 nucleotides are TGTGCCTGGAAGACAGGGATCACTGAAGCTTTCTTT.

This rearrangement joins TRBV7-9 to TRBJ2-7; tentative D call: TRBD2 (5 bases). V lost 4 bases and J 6 bases, leaving 16 bases between the germline ends. This CDR3 has 14 amino acids. Per germline, CDR1 SEHNR and CDR2 FQNEAQ (reference sequence). The CDR3 protein is CASSYIGVWGEQYF. CDR3 DNA sequence: TGTGCCAGCAGCTACATCGGGGTATGGGGCGAGCAGTACTTC.